This TCR beta chain was found in a study of blood T cell repertoires in COVID-19. Across the whole study: Acute and convalescent COVID-19 specimens originated in the United States, Italy and Spain. Sample material is recorded as cDNA or gDNA derived from T cells, B-cell-depleted T cells, or PBMCs.

Study processing details: Nucleated cell number was recorded as an estimate derived from reference gene primer amplification. Here immunoSEQ multiplex PCR was the method, and the copy in TCRdb shows in-frame clones only, minus some. The DNA gave D and trimming, while V, J and clone size come from that table. Here the sample spans 110,000 to 150,000 clones, 75% to 90% being singletons. The CDR3 is made up of 14 amino acids. Trimming cost V 2 bases and J 6 bases, with 12 bases left between them. Germline CDR1 reads MNHEY; CDR2 reads SMNVEV (reference sequence). Input material: peripheral blood. This clonotype was obtained from a woman aged 80 or over with acute or convalescent COVID-19. V and J are TRBV27 and TRBJ2-3, with TRBD2 as a possible D gene (5 bases). The CDR3 region is CASSLLPTRDTQYF. CDR3 bases: TGTGCCAGCAGTTTACTCCCCACTAGGGATACGCAGTATTTT.